This TCR beta chain comes out of a study of blood T cell repertoires in COVID-19. About the study: Samples of COVID-19 (acute and convalescent) were obtained from the United States, Italy and Spain. Sources were T cells, B-cell-depleted T cells, or PBMCs; the material itself was cDNA or gDNA.

Authors' processing steps: Researchers report that nucleated cell counts were estimated from reference gene primer amplification. Only in-frame clones appear in the TCRdb table, and some are missing; sequencing was by immunoSEQ multiplex PCR. V and J calls and clone size are as listed in that table; D and trimming were resolved from the DNA. The table has around 120,000 clones, roughly 85% seen once. The CDR3 covers 14 residues. CDR1 is SEHNR and CDR2 is FQNEAQ in the germline V gene (reference sequence). Between the trimmed V and J ends, which lost 5 bases and 4 bases, there was a span of 14 bases. The chain employs TRBV7-9 and TRBJ1-1; D is unresolved. The sequencing input was peripheral blood. This receptor was obtained from a human donor in a cohort sampled during active COVID-19. CDR3 sequence reads: CASSVAGGSTEAFF. The CDR3 DNA reads TGTGCCAGCAGCGTGGCTGGCGGGAGCACTGAAGCTTTCTTT.